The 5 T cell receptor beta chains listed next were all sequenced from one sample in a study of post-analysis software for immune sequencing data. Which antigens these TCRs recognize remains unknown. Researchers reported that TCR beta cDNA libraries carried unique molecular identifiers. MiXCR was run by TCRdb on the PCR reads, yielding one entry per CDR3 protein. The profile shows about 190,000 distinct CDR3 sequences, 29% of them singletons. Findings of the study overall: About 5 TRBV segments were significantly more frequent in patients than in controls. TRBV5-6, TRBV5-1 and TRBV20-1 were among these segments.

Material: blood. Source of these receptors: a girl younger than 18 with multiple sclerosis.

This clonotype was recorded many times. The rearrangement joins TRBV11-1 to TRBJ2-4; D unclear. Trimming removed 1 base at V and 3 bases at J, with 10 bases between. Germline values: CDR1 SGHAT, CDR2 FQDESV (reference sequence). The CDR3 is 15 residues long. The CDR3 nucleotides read TGTGCCAGCAGCTTAGAGGGTTATGGCAAAAACATTCAGTACTTC. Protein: CASSLEGYGKNIQYF.

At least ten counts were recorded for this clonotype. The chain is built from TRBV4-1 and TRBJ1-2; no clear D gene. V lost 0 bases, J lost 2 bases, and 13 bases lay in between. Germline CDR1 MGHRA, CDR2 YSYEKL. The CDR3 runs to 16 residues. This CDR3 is CASSQDFTGTNYGYTF. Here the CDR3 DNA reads TGCGCCAGCAGCCAAGATTTTACGGGAACCAACTATGGCTACACCTTC.

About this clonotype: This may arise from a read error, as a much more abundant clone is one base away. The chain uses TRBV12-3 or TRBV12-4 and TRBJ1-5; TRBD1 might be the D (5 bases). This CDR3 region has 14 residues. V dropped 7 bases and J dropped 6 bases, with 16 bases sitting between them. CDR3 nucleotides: TGTGCCAGCACCTCCCAGGGAGCTCGTCAGCCCCAGCATTTT. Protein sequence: CASTSQGARQPQHF.

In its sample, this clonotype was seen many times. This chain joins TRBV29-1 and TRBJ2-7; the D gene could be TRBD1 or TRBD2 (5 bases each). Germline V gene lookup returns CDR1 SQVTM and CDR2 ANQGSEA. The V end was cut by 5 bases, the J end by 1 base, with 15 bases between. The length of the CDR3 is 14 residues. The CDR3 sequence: CSVRVGGRSYEQYF. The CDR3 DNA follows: TGCAGCGTTAGGGTTGGGGGTAGATCCTACGAGCAGTACTTC.

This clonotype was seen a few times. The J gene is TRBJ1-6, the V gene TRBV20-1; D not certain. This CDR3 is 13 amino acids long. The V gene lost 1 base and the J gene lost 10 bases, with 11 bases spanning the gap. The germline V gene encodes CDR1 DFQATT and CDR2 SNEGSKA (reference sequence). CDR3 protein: CSARGAFGSPLHF. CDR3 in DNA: TGCAGTGCTAGAGGGGCTTTTGGATCACCCCTCCACTTT.